Sequencing of this TCR beta chain was carried out in a study of tumor-infiltrating lymphocytes in primary liver carcinoma. For this clonotype: Its antigen is not known.

From germline, CDR1 is MNHNY and CDR2 SVGAGI (reference sequence). The CDR3 has 11 residues. Deletions cut 7 bases from V and 1 base from J, with 4 bases between. Unsorted whole blood yielded blood RNA, and germline DNA was extracted as well. Reverse transcription of roughly 0.5 ug total RNA with a constant-region primer produced TCR beta cDNA. Modified slightly, ARM-PCR produced TCR beta libraries over three nested multiplex PCR rounds. TRBV1-TRBV30 forward primers and a C-beta reverse primer were used in the first two PCR rounds, which each ran for about 11 cycles. Each CDR3 protein gets one entry after TCRdb re-called the multiplex PCR reads with MiXCR. This table has around 330,000 distinct CDR3 sequences, around three fifths appearing once. Notes on the study in general: Tumor-adjacent and tumor-blood pairs displayed less overlap than did pairs of tumor regions.

Specimen: peripheral blood. The sequence derives from a man aged 40-49 years with primary liver carcinoma and hepatitis B virus infection. The chain is built from TRBV6-6 and TRBJ2-5; D gene ambiguous. The CDR3 nucleotides read TGTGCCAGCACAGCCCAAGAGACCCAGTACTTC. Translated: CASTAQETQYF.